The next 19 T cell receptor delta chains were all read from a single sample in a study of Vδ1+ human thymocytes. Study-wide findings and caveats: Highly polyclonal TRG and TRD repertoires with Gaussian CDR3 length distributions appeared in thymus.

RNA was extracted from the cells and then reverse transcribed. Multiplex PCR used pooled V-gene forward primers and a constant-region reverse primer to amplify CDR3s. TCRdb ran CATT on the multiplex PCR reads. Of 80,000 or so delta-chain clones listed, 30% to 45% are singletons. The antigens these receptors bind are not known. Material: Vdelta1+ gamma-delta thymocytes from the thymus. The subset here: FACS-sorted CD3+ TCRalphabeta- TCRVdelta1+ TCRVdelta2- thymocytes. The receptors were gathered from a boy under three years old who had congenital heart surgery.

The chain couples TRDV2 to TRDJ1; the match to TRDD3 covers 8 bases. The V and J ends lost 0 bases and 5 bases, in that order; junction bases with no gene match: 10. CDR3 size: 16 residues. CDR1 is GEAIGNYY, CDR2 EKD, per germline. The CDR3 DNA sequence: TGTGCCTGTGACACCGAGGGGGGGATAAGAAGGGATAAACTCATCTTT. Amino acid sequence: CACDTEGGIRRDKLIF.

The J gene is TRDJ1, the V gene TRDV1; 7 bases align to TRDD3. Germline assignment: CDR1 TSWWSYY and CDR2 QGS. The CDR3 covers 19 residues. After removal of 3 bases from V and 0 bases from J, the junction contained 16 bases not matched to a gene. This chain's CDR3 is CALGEPLRRGWGDTDKLIF. CDR3 nucleotide sequence: TGTGCTCTTGGGGAGCCTCTTCGTCGGGGCTGGGGGGACACCGATAAACTCATCTTT.

This chain uses TRDV1 with TRDJ1, with 10 bases lining up with TRDD3. V lost 11 bases and J lost 1; bases outside the gene matches: 25. Germline CDR1 is TSWWSYY and CDR2 is QGS. This CDR3 region has 20 residues. In DNA form, the CDR3 reads TGTGCTTTCGGGGAGGTTCTCCTTACTGGGGGATTCTGGCCCACCGATAAACTCATCTTT. Protein sequence: CAFGEVLLTGGFWPTDKLIF.

As concerns this clone: The sample contains more than one DNA sequence encoding this CDR3. The chain joins TRDV1 to TRDJ1; no clear D gene. Trimming took 2 bases from V and 0 from J, leaving 1 base between them. CDR1 and CDR2 from the germline V gene are TSWWSYY and QGS. The CDR3 is made up of 12 amino acids. CDR3 nucleotides: TGTGCTCTTGGGGAAAACACCGATAAACTCATCTTT. Amino acids: CALGENTDKLIF.

This chain joins TRDV1 and TRDJ1; D is uncertain. CDR3 length: 18 amino acids. The V end was cut by 1 base, the J end by 9 bases, with 27 bases between. CDR1 is TSWWSYY, CDR2 QGS, per germline. The CDR3, as DNA: TGTGCTCTTGGGGAACAGCCCCCCTTGAGTACGGGGCGGAATGAACTCATCTTT. It specifies CALGEQPPLSTGRNELIF.

The genes are TRDV1 and TRDJ1; 12 nucleotides line up with TRDD3. CDR1 TSWWSYY and CDR2 QGS come from the germline V gene. CDR3 length: 19 residues. The V segment lost 3 bases and the J segment 4 bases; nucleotides outside the gene matches: 15. The CDR3 protein is CALGDLLPTLGDTVDKLIF. The CDR3 DNA reads as TGTGCTCTTGGGGATCTCCTTCCTACCCTGGGGGATACGGTCGATAAACTCATCTTT.

The rearrangement links TRDV1 to TRDJ1; TRDD3 aligns across 7 bases. After removal of 1 base from V and 4 bases from J, the junction contained 18 bases not matched to a gene. CDR1 and CDR2 from the germline V gene are TSWWSYY and QGS. The CDR3 spans 19 residues. CDR3 DNA: TGTGCTCTTGGGGAACAATTTGGGGCTACGTGGGATACAGGCGATAAACTCATCTTT. It codes for CALGEQFGATWDTGDKLIF.

The chain employs TRDV1 and TRDJ1; weak D call: TRDD3 (6 bases). The CDR3 contains 15 residues. Trimming took off 0 bases at V and 5 bases at J, with 13 bases between the two ends. CDR1 TSWWSYY and CDR2 QGS come from the germline V gene. In nucleotides, the CDR3 is TGTGCTCTTGGGGAACTTTCCCCTGGGGAGGATAAACTCATCTTT. Translated: CALGELSPGEDKLIF.

The chain carries TRDV1 and TRDJ1; D gene uncertain. Germline loops: CDR1 TSWWSYY, CDR2 QGS. CDR3 length: 15 amino acids. V dropped 2 bases and J dropped 8 bases, with 18 bases sitting between them. In nucleotides, the CDR3 is TGTGCTCTTGGGGAATTTCGGGACACCCCGTCGAAACTCATCTTT. Translating gives CALGEFRDTPSKLIF.

The V gene is TRDV1, the J gene TRDJ1; tentative D call: TRDD3 (6 bases). The CDR3 extends over 19 amino acids. V lost 4 bases and J lost 1, with 25 bases in between. Germline V gene sequence: CDR1 TSWWSYY, CDR2 QGS. DNA for the CDR3: TGTGCTCTTGGGGCGTCCTTTCCGCGAAATCGGATACCCACCGATAAACTCATCTTT. This translates into CALGASFPRNRIPTDKLIF.

The V gene is TRDV1, the J gene TRDJ1; 13 bases fit TRDD3. This CDR3 is 19 amino acids long. Trimming removed 1 base from V and 4 bases from J; junction bases left unmatched: 12. The V gene's germline CDR1 is TSWWSYY and CDR2 QGS. The CDR3 DNA follows: TGTGCTCTTGGGGAACCCCCACTGGGGGATACGTCCCGAGGCGATAAACTCATCTTT. Encoded protein: CALGEPPLGDTSRGDKLIF.

On this clone itself: At one end the junction does not follow the germline gene, possibly because of a read error. Within the sample, other DNA sequences also encode this same CDR3. The chain recombines TRDV1 with TRDJ1; either TRDD2 or TRDD3 may supply D (5 bases each). Germline CDR1 and CDR2: TSWWSYY and QGS. The CDR3 contains 22 residues. The CDR3 DNA reads as TGTGCTCTTGGGAAACTAGGAACGACCCTTTGGTGGGGACCTACCCCCACCGATAAACTCATCTTT. It codes for CALGKLGTTLWWGPTPTDKLIF.

This clone was counted only a few times. J is TRDJ1 and V is TRDV1, with D perhaps TRDD2 or TRDD3 (6 bases each). Trimming left V 3 bases short and J 1 base short, with 33 bases between. The CDR3 runs to 22 residues. CDR1 and CDR2 from the germline V gene are TSWWSYY and QGS. The CDR3 loop reads CALGETVRVLRSVWGVTDKLIF. The CDR3 region has the DNA TGTGCTCTTGGGGAGACCGTCCGGGTCCTACGGAGCGTCTGGGGAGTCACCGATAAACTCATCTTT.

This clone was counted between two and nine times. The gene calls are TRDV1 and TRDJ1, with D maybe TRDD3 (6 bases). Germline V gives CDR1 TSWWSYY, CDR2 QGS. The CDR3 is made up of 22 amino acids. V gave up 0 bases and J gave up 0 bases, with 29 bases separating them. DNA for the CDR3: TGTGCTCTTGGGGAACTAGATCCTTCTACTCCCTACTGGGACACGTACACCGATAAACTCATCTTT. Translating gives CALGELDPSTPYWDTYTDKLIF.

This clone was recorded a few times. A read error may account for a junction end that differs from germline. J is TRDJ1 and V is TRDV2; 8 positions agree with TRDD3. Germline CDR1 is GEAIGNYY and CDR2 is EKD. This CDR3 spans 15 amino acids. CDR3 protein: CACGTELGDTDKLIF. CDR3 nucleotide sequence: TGTGCCTGTGGCACCGAACTGGGGGACACCGATAAACTCATCTTT.

The J gene is TRDJ1, the V gene TRDV1; 13 nucleotides match TRDD3. From germline, CDR1 is TSWWSYY and CDR2 QGS. After removal of 0 bases from V and 0 bases from J, the junction contained 19 bases not matched to a gene. The CDR3 contains 23 residues. CDR3 bases: TGTGCTCTTGGGGAACTGTATCCCTTACTCTTACTGGGGGATACGCGGGACACCGATAAACTCATCTTT. It codes for CALGELYPLLLLGDTRDTDKLIF.

This clone has just a few counts. The chain employs TRDV3 and TRDJ1; no definite D call. This CDR3 is built from 14 residues. Trimming removed 4 bases from V and 4 bases from J, with 19 bases in between. From germline, CDR1 is TVYSNPD and CDR2 GDNSRS (reference sequence). The DNA for the CDR3 is TGTGCCTACTTCATAGCCGAGGCCGGCGATAAACTCATCTTT. It is translated as CAYFIAEAGDKLIF.

This clone was counted between two and nine times. This chain uses TRDV1 with TRDJ1; 12 bases line up with TRDD3. Germline values: CDR1 TSWWSYY, CDR2 QGS. The V gene end was trimmed by 3 bases and the J gene end by 1 base; junction bases not matched to a gene: 24. The CDR3 loop spans 23 amino acids. The CDR3 sequence: CALGDSNFLRRTGGYNTTDKLIF. CDR3 bases: TGTGCTCTTGGGGATTCAAACTTCCTACGTCGGACTGGGGGATACAATACCACCGATAAACTCATCTTT.

The gene calls are TRDV1 and TRDJ1; 11 bases map to TRDD3. Germline assignment: CDR1 TSWWSYY and CDR2 QGS. Unmatched junction bases numbered 31, after V lost 0 bases and J lost 1 base. This CDR3 comprises 26 residues. CDR3 in amino acids: CALGELSALPSTRAGGYRLFTDKLIF. The CDR3 region has the DNA TGTGCTCTTGGGGAACTAAGCGCCTTGCCCTCCACGCGTGCTGGGGGATACCGACTTTTCACCGATAAACTCATCTTT.